The clone carrying this TCR beta chain was seen ten or more times. The data originate from a study of T cells in Graves' hyperthyroidism and ophthalmopathy. CDR1 is LGHNA and CDR2 is YNFKEQ in the germline V gene. The CDR3 covers 17 residues. The ends lost 3 bases at V and 1 base at J; junction bases unmatched: 5. Researchers took RNA transcripts and amplified the TCR beta CDR3 regions from them. Using the HTBI primer set, a first-round RT-PCR was run on the TCR CDR3. TCRdb reanalysed the multiplex PCR reads using MiXCR and keeps one entry per CDR3 protein. The sample has 500,000 to 550,000 distinct CDR3 sequences; 15% to 20% are singletons.

V and J are TRBV4-2 and TRBJ2-2, with 10 bases aligning to TRBD1. Sequencing input: blood. This sequence was found in a man in his forties or fifties with Graves' ophthalmopathy. CDR3 region: CASSQRGQGKNTGELFF. The CDR3 DNA follows: TGTGCCAGCAGCCAGAGGGGACAGGGGAAGAACACCGGGGAGCTGTTTTTT.